This T cell receptor (beta chain) is drawn from a study of chronic HIV infection and antiretroviral therapy. TCRdb reanalysed the 5' RACE reads using MiXCR and keeps one entry per CDR3 protein. Here the sample spans 40,000 to 50,000 distinct CDR3 sequences, about 20% being singletons. This clonotype has more than one count but fewer than ten. V was clipped by 0 bases and J by 7 bases; unmatched bases: 3. This CDR3 comprises 15 residues. Germline loops: CDR1 MNHEY, CDR2 SMNVEV (reference sequence). The source of this sequence is an adult who had HIV and had not received antiretroviral therapy, or was an uninfected healthy control (not recorded which). The chain recombines TRBV27 with TRBJ1-4; 9 bases line up with TRBD1. The source material was peripheral blood. CDR3 in DNA: TGTGCCAGCAGTTTATCTGGGACAGGGCGTGAAAAACTGTTTTTT. Residues: CASSLSGTGREKLFF. The entire variable domain, with the rest obtained from reference TRBV27 and TRBJ1-4, is as follows: EAQVTQNPRYLITVTGKKLTVTCSQNMNHEYMSWYRQDPGLGLRQIYYSMNVEVTDKGDVPEGYKVSRKEKRNFPLILESPSPNQTSLYFCASSLSGTGREKLFFGSGTQLSVL.